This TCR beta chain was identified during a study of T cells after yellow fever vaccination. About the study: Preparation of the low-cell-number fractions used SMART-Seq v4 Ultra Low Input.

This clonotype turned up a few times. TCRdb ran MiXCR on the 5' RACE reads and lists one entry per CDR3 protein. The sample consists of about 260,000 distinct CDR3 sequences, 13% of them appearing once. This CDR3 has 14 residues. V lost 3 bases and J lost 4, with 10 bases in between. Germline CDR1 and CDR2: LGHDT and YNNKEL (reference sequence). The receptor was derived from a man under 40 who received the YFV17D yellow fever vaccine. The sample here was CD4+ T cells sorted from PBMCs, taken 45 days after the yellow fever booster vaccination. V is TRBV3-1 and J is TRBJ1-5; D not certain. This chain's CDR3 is CASSQILGNQPQHF. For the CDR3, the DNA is TGTGCCAGCAGCCAGATATTAGGGAATCAGCCCCAGCATTTT.